This T cell receptor beta chain was obtained from a study of prognosis after radiotherapy for stage I lung cancer. Germline V lookup: CDR1 SEHNR, CDR2 FQNEAQ (reference sequence). The CDR3 runs to 16 residues. Genomic DNA was subjected to two-round multiplex PCR for amplification of TCR beta CDR3. Primers specific to each TRBV and TRBJ gene drove first-round PCR. MiXCR, applied by TCRdb to the multiplex PCR reads, yields one record per CDR3 protein. The sample consists of approximately 28,000 distinct CDR3 sequences, around 30% of them appearing once. To note about this clonotype: This is likely an artifact of a read error, given a far larger clone one base away.

This TCR came from a donor aged 50 or older with non-small cell lung cancer. Sample: PBMCs, taken before or after stereotactic body radiation therapy (not recorded which). The V gene is TRBV7-9, the J gene TRBJ2-3, with TRBD2 as a possible D gene (6 bases). CDR3 in amino acids: CASSSQPGLRKDTQCF. The CDR3 DNA is TGTGCCAGCAGCTCTCAACCGGGACTCCGGAAAGATACGCAGTGTTTT.